The TCR beta chain under discussion was sequenced for a study of blood T cell repertoires in COVID-19. Repertoires were generated with immunoSEQ multiplex PCR, while TCRdb's copy carries only in-frame clones and drops some. The sample includes some 66,000 clones, 82% seen only once; the top ten take about 7%. The germline V gene encodes CDR1 SGDLS and CDR2 YYNGEE. This CDR3 region has 15 residues. V lost 3 bases and J lost 6; bases outside the gene matches: 4. V gene TRBV9 combines with J gene TRBJ1-6, with 9 bases lining up with TRBD1. The TCR was taken from a man in his 60s with acute or convalescent COVID-19. The specimen was peripheral blood. The CDR3 loop is CASSAKGQGNSPLHF. The CDR3 DNA reads as TGTGCCAGCAGCGCGAAGGGACAGGGTAATTCACCCCTCCACTTT.